This T cell receptor (beta chain) was obtained from a study of beta chain features in type 1 diabetes. Whole-study findings and limits: Relative to healthy donors, patients appeared to have naive, central memory and Treg TCRB repertoires that were more similar.

The CDR3 consists of 13 residues. The germline V gene encodes CDR1 SGHTA and CDR2 FQGNSA. The V end was cut by 1 base, the J end by 1 base, with 4 bases between. Points on this clone: Antigen: not known. Other DNA sequences in this specimen translate into the identical CDR3.

The sequenced template was cDNA made from the entire isolated RNA. Produced via immunoSEQ multiplex PCR; TCRdb's table is partial and in-frame only. The sample records 900,000 or so clones, 15% to 20% being singletons. Each of the CD4+ naive, central memory, regulatory and stem cell-like memory populations was sorted via CD45RO/CCR7/CD25/CD127/CD95/CD27. Without exception, sorted populations had purity beyond 98%. The receptor's source is a woman younger than 30 in good health. V is TRBV7-2 and J is TRBJ1-1; D remains unclear. The sequenced material came from naive CD4+ T cells from blood. CDR3 coding DNA: TGTGCCAGCAGCTTAGGGCAGAACACTGAAGCTTTCTTT. This sequence encodes CASSLGQNTEAFF.